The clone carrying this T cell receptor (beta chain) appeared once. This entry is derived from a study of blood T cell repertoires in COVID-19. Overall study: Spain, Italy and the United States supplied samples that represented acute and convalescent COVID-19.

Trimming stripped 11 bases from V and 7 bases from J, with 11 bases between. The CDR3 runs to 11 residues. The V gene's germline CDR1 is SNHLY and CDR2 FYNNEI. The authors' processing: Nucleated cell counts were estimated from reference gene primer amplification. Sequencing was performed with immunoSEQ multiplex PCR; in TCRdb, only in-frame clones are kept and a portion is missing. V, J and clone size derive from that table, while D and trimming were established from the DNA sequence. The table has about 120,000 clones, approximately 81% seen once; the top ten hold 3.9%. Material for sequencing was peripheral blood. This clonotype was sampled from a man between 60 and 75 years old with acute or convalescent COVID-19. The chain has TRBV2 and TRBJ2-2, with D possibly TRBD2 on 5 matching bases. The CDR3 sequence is CAGSTSGELFF. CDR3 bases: TGTGCCGGTTCAACTAGCGGGGAGCTGTTTTTT.